These 18 T cell receptor beta chains originate from one sample sequenced in a study of blood T cell repertoires in COVID-19. Some clones are missing from TCRdb's copy, which holds only in-frame ones; the method was immunoSEQ multiplex PCR. The data contain a few hundred thousand clones, around 90% of them singletons. The source material was PBMCs or T cells enriched from blood (not recorded which). Receptors were obtained from a woman aged 18-29 years who had recovered from COVID-19.

The rearrangement uses TRBV3-1 (or the pseudogene TRBV3-2) and TRBJ2-4, with 16 bases matching TRBD2. The ends lost 3 bases at V and 5 bases at J; junction bases unmatched: 1. The CDR3 has 16 residues. CDR1 LGHDT and CDR2 YNNKEL come from the germline V gene (reference sequence). The CDR3 sequence: CASSQGLAGGQNIQYF. In DNA, the CDR3 is TGTGCCAGCAGCCAGGGACTAGCGGGGGGGCAAAACATTCAGTACTTC.

This chain connects TRBV7-8 to TRBJ1-1; D may be TRBD1 (6 bases). V lost 5 bases and J lost 4, with 14 bases in between. The length of the CDR3 is 14 residues. From germline, CDR1 is SGHVS and CDR2 FQNEAQ. The CDR3 nucleotides are TGTGCCAGCAGCGCGAACAGGGCTGGCACTGAAGCTTTCTTT. This gives the protein CASSANRAGTEAFF.

The rearrangement joins TRBV11-2 to TRBJ2-1, with D unresolved. The V gene lost 1 base and the J gene lost 2 bases, with 3 bases spanning the gap. From germline, CDR1 is SGHAT and CDR2 FQNNGV. The CDR3 is made up of 13 amino acids. Written as DNA, the CDR3 is TGTGCCAGCAGCTTAGGGCCCTACAATGAGCAGTTCTTC. Translated, it gives CASSLGPYNEQFF.

This chain uses TRBV5-6 with TRBJ2-7; D possibly corresponds to TRBD2 (6 bases). Germline CDR1 SGHDT, CDR2 YYEEEE. The CDR3 contains 14 residues. Trimming stripped 3 bases from V and 5 bases from J, with 15 bases between. The CDR3 coding sequence is TGTGCCAGCAGCTCTGTGCGGGGATCGGACGAGCAGTACTTC. This gives the protein CASSSVRGSDEQYF. Drawing the rest from reference TRBV5-6 and TRBJ2-7, the complete variable domain is DAGVTQSPTHLIKTRGQQVTLRCSPKSGHDTVSWYQQALGQGPQFIFQYYEEEERQRGNFPDRFSGHQFPNYSSELNVNALLLGDSALYLCASSSVRGSDEQYFGPGTRLTVT.

In DNA form, the CDR3 reads TGTGCCAGTAGTATCGGGCAGGGTTTGGTCGAGCAGTACTTC. Amino acid sequence: CASSIGQGLVEQYF. V and J are TRBV19 and TRBJ2-7; TRBD1 is a possible D gene (5 bases). The CDR3 runs 14 residues. CDR1 is LNHDA and CDR2 is SQIVND in the germline V gene (reference sequence). V was pared by 3 bases and J by 6 bases, with 15 bases between.

CDR3 sequence: CSASLGTGGPNEQFF. CDR3 nucleotides: TGCAGTGCTAGTTTAGGGACAGGGGGACCCAATGAGCAGTTCTTC. The V and J genes are TRBV20-1 and TRBJ2-1, with 11 bases identical to TRBD1. The CDR3 runs 15 residues. Trimming cost V 3 bases and J 6 bases; bases outside gene matches: 7. Germline values: CDR1 DFQATT, CDR2 SNEGSKA (reference sequence).

The chain carries TRBV7-2 and TRBJ2-2, with 9 bases aligning to TRBD2. Germline-derived CDR1 and CDR2 are SGHTA and FQGNSA. Unmatched junction bases numbered 12, after V lost 6 bases and J lost 4 bases. The CDR3 sequence is 17 residues long. CDR3 sequence reads: CASSSSLAGGVTGELFF. Written as DNA, the CDR3 is TGTGCCAGCAGTTCGTCACTGGCGGGGGGGGTCACCGGGGAGCTGTTTTTT.

The V gene is TRBV29-1, the J gene TRBJ1-1; D is uncertain. Trimming pared 7 bases from V and 6 bases from J, leaving 12 bases between. There are 11 residues in the CDR3. Per germline, CDR1 SQVTM and CDR2 ANQGSEA. For the CDR3, the DNA is TGCAGCGCCGCGGGTAGGGCTGAAGCTTTCTTT. Amino acid sequence: CSAAGRAEAFF.

The rearrangement links TRBV19 to TRBJ2-1, with 12 bases that match TRBD2. Germline CDR1 reads LNHDA; CDR2 reads SQIVND (reference sequence). The length of the CDR3 is 17 residues. Unmatched junction bases numbered 9, after V lost 4 bases and J lost 5 bases. CDR3 sequence reads: CASSTFDLAGGHNEQFF. Written as DNA, the CDR3 is TGTGCCAGTAGTACCTTCGACCTAGCGGGAGGGCACAATGAGCAGTTCTTC.

The chain employs TRBV2 and TRBJ1-5, with unresolved D. The CDR3 covers 13 residues. The V gene lost 5 bases and the J gene lost 5 bases, with 10 bases spanning the gap. The germline CDR1 and CDR2 sequences are SNHLY and FYNNEI. The CDR3: CASSFPDDQPQHF. CDR3 DNA: TGTGCCAGCAGTTTTCCAGATGATCAGCCCCAGCATTTT.

The chain carries TRBV5-1 and TRBJ2-7, with 9 positions matching TRBD1. Germline V lookup: CDR1 SGHRS, CDR2 YFSETQ. The CDR3 loop spans 15 amino acids. J lost 2 bases, V lost 3 bases, and 6 bases had no gene match. The CDR3 sequence is CASSSQDRGTYEQYF. The CDR3 DNA follows: TGCGCCAGCAGCTCGCAGGACAGGGGCACCTACGAGCAGTACTTC.

This sequence joins TRBV6-5 and TRBJ2-2, with a tentative D call TRBD2 (6 bases). The germline V gene has CDR1 MNHEY and CDR2 SVGAGI. Trimming took 8 bases from V and 0 from J, leaving 10 bases between them. The CDR3 runs 14 residues. The CDR3 spells CASGQRANTGELFF. The CDR3 DNA sequence: TGTGCCAGCGGCCAGCGGGCGAACACCGGGGAGCTGTTTTTT.

The chain is built from TRBV4-3 and TRBJ1-2; a weak D match, TRBD1 (6 bases). V lost 4 bases and J lost 0, with 12 bases in between. The CDR3 is 15 residues long. The V gene's germline CDR1 is LGHNA and CDR2 YSLEER. The CDR3 protein is CASSPGHRANYGYTF. The CDR3 region has the DNA TGCGCCAGCAGCCCGGGACATCGAGCTAACTATGGCTACACCTTC.

The chain carries TRBV19 and TRBJ2-7; tentatively, D is TRBD1 (5 bases). The CDR3 length is 13 residues. Deletions cut 6 bases from V and 1 base from J, with 10 bases between. Germline V lookup: CDR1 LNHDA, CDR2 SQIVND (reference sequence). CDR3 coding DNA: TGTGCCAGTAGCGTCAGGGCATCCTACGAGCAGTACTTC. Protein product: CASSVRASYEQYF.

V and J are TRBV5-1 and TRBJ2-7, with TRBD2 identical over 7 bases. V was pared by 9 bases and J by 1 base, with 7 bases of the junction left unmatched. Germline V gene lookup returns CDR1 SGHRS and CDR2 YFSETQ. The CDR3 runs 13 residues. This chain's CDR3 is CATTAGDSYEQYF. The CDR3, as DNA: TGCGCCACCACGGCGGGGGATTCCTACGAGCAGTACTTC.

The V call is TRBV5-1, the J call TRBJ2-7; 10 positions agree with TRBD2. CDR3 length: 17 amino acids. V lost 1 base, J lost 4 bases, and 11 bases stayed unmatched. Germline assignment: CDR1 SGHRS and CDR2 YFSETQ. CDR3 sequence reads: CASSLLLAGGIGYEQYF. The DNA for the CDR3 is TGCGCCAGCAGCTTGTTGTTAGCGGGGGGAATTGGATACGAGCAGTACTTC.

The chain has TRBV29-1 and TRBJ2-1, with 7 nucleotides matching TRBD1. The V segment lost 5 bases and the J segment 2 bases; nucleotides outside the gene matches: 9. The germline gives CDR1 SQVTM, CDR2 ANQGSEA. CDR3 size: 15 residues. The CDR3 DNA reads as TGCAGCGTTCAGACGACAGGGAGCACCTACAATGAGCAGTTCTTC. This gives the protein CSVQTTGSTYNEQFF.

J is TRBJ1-6 and V is TRBV12-3 or TRBV12-4, with D uncertain. Trimming cost V 6 bases and J 7 bases, with 10 bases left between them. This CDR3 region has 13 residues. The CDR3 coding sequence is TGTGCCAGCAGCCCCAGGTCCAATTCACCCCTCCACTTT. Its protein is CASSPRSNSPLHF.